This T cell receptor (beta chain) was captured by sequencing in a study of control samples from healthy donors and cancer patients. Profiled with immunoSEQ multiplex PCR; TCRdb holds only in-frame clones, not every one. The table shows around 110,000 clones, with 93% occurring only once. CDR1 is LGHDT, CDR2 YNNKEL, per germline (reference sequence). V lost 4 bases and J lost 4, with 8 bases in between. This CDR3 comprises 12 residues. The rearrangement links TRBV3-1 (or the pseudogene TRBV3-2) to TRBJ2-7, with D uncertain. Specimen: blood. The sequence was obtained from a man aged 25-40 years in good health. This CDR3 is CASSRVTYEQYF. DNA for the CDR3: TGTGCCAGCAGCCGTGTGACATACGAGCAGTACTTC.